Below are 25 T cell receptor beta chains sequenced from a single sample in a study of cytomegalovirus exposure and HLA in healthy donors. A multiplex PCR was run with 60 Vbeta primers and 13 Jbeta primers. Sequenced by immunoSEQ multiplex PCR; TCRdb stores in-frame clones only, minus some. The repertoire holds more than 150,000 clones, more than 70% seen once, with about 0.24% in the top ten. The source material was PBMCs. The receptor set was obtained from a boy aged 5 to 17 in good health and CMV-seronegative.

V usage is TRBV30 and J usage is TRBJ2-1, with D tentatively TRBD1 (5 bases). Germline CDR1 and CDR2: GTSNPN and SVGIG (reference sequence). The V end lost 2 bases, the J end lost 0 bases, and 11 bases lay between the germline ends. The length of the CDR3 is 15 residues. The CDR3 spells CAWSPRESSYNEQFF. CDR3 bases: TGTGCCTGGAGTCCCAGGGAAAGCTCCTACAATGAGCAGTTCTTC.

This chain uses TRBV5-4 with TRBJ1-3, with D maybe TRBD1 (6 bases). The CDR3 spans 15 residues. CDR1 is SGHNT, CDR2 YYREEE, per germline (reference sequence). V was cut by 0 bases and J by 4 bases, with 11 bases left in between. The CDR3 DNA reads TGTGCCAGCAGCTTGGTGGGGGCAGAGGGAAACACCATATATTTT. Amino acids: CASSLVGAEGNTIYF.

This clone has only one observation. The chain combines TRBV6-1 with TRBJ2-7, with TRBD1 identical over 9 bases. The junction had 10 bases not matched to a gene; V was cut back by 5 bases and J by 5 bases. The CDR3 runs 15 residues. CDR1 MNHNS and CDR2 SASEGT come from the germline V gene. The CDR3 bases are TGTGCCAGCAGTCCGTGGACAGGGGTAAATAACGAGCAGTACTTC. Its translation is CASSPWTGVNNEQYF.

The chain uses TRBV6-4 and TRBJ2-6; D is unresolved. V was clipped by 5 bases and J by 0 bases, with 14 bases between them. The CDR3 totals 17 residues. Per the germline V gene, CDR1 is MRHNA and CDR2 is SNTAGT. CDR3 in DNA: TGTGCCAGCAGTCCTACTTTCTCTGACTCTGGGGCCAACGTCCTGACTTTC. This gives the protein CASSPTFSDSGANVLTF.

This clone was seen a single time. This sequence joins TRBV28 and TRBJ2-7, with D tentatively TRBD1 (5 bases). CDR3 size: 11 residues. Deletions cut 7 bases from V and 3 bases from J, with 7 bases between. Germline assignment: CDR1 MDHEN and CDR2 SYDVKM. CDR3 protein: CASTRDYEQYF. In DNA form, the CDR3 reads TGTGCCAGCACCAGGGACTACGAGCAGTACTTC.

The chain has TRBV2 and TRBJ2-5; D remains unclear. The germline V gene has CDR1 SNHLY and CDR2 FYNNEI. The CDR3 totals 12 residues. V lost 4 bases and J lost 3, with 6 bases in between. The CDR3 DNA reads TGTGCCAGCAGTGTTGCAGAAGAGACCCAGTACTTC. Translation gives CASSVAEETQYF.

V usage is TRBV6-1 and J usage is TRBJ2-3, with 8 bases matching TRBD1. The V and J ends lost 0 bases and 0 bases, in that order; junction bases with no gene match: 5. This CDR3 has 17 residues. Germline V gene data show CDR1 as MNHNS and CDR2 as SASEGT. The CDR3 region is CASSEAGTGLSTDTQYF. CDR3 sequence (DNA): TGTGCCAGCAGTGAAGCCGGGACAGGCTTGAGCACAGATACGCAGTATTTT.

J is TRBJ2-7 and V is TRBV5-6; 11 bases line up with TRBD2. This CDR3 is built from 17 residues. V shed 1 base and J 0 bases; nucleotides not matched to a gene: 6. Per the germline V gene, CDR1 is SGHDT and CDR2 is YYEEEE. In nucleotides, the CDR3 is TGTGCCAGCAGCTTGACCGGACTAGCGGGTCCCTCCTACGAGCAGTACTTC. Translation gives CASSLTGLAGPSYEQYF.

The chain has TRBV18 and TRBJ1-5, with 7 bases fitting TRBD1. Germline assignment: CDR1 KGHSH and CDR2 LQKENI. The CDR3 is 17 amino acids. V was pared by 3 bases and J by 0 bases, with 8 bases of the junction left unmatched. The CDR3 DNA reads TGTGCCAGCTCACCTACAGGGGTGACAAGTAGCAATCAGCCCCAGCATTTT. Encoded protein: CASSPTGVTSSNQPQHF. The variable domain in full, with the rest retrieved from reference TRBV18 and TRBJ1-5, is NAGVMQNPRHLVRRRGQEARLRCSPMKGHSHVYWYRQLPEEGLKFMVYLQKENIIDESGMPKERFSAEFPKEGPSILRIQQVVRGDSAAYFCASSPTGVTSSNQPQHFGDGTRLSIL.

The rearrangement uses TRBV18 and TRBJ1-4, with D maybe TRBD1 (5 bases). Per the germline V gene, CDR1 is KGHSH and CDR2 is LQKENI. The CDR3 loop spans 16 amino acids. The V end lost 3 bases, the J end lost 0 bases, and 11 bases lay between the germline ends. CDR3 region: CASSPQRTTTNEKLFF. CDR3 bases: TGTGCCAGCTCACCCCAAAGGACAACAACTAATGAAAAACTGTTTTTT.

The chain carries TRBV27 and TRBJ2-2, with D unclear. Germline V gives CDR1 MNHEY, CDR2 SMNVEV (reference sequence). With 5 bases removed from V and 6 bases from J, the gap between germline ends came to 13 bases. The CDR3 runs to 14 residues. CDR3 amino acids: CASSHPYGPGELFF. The CDR3 DNA reads as TGTGCCAGCAGTCATCCTTATGGCCCCGGGGAGCTGTTTTTT.

This chain's CDR3 is CASSSTGGGEQYF. DNA for the CDR3: TGTGCCAGCAGTTCTACAGGGGGTGGAGAGCAGTACTTC. The chain has TRBV7-2 and TRBJ2-7, with TRBD1 matching over 8 bases. This CDR3 spans 13 amino acids. The germline CDR1 and CDR2 sequences are SGHTA and FQGNSA. V shed 6 bases and J 7 bases; nucleotides not matched to a gene: 8.

This clone has only a few counts. The V and J genes are TRBV5-4 and TRBJ2-1; 7 bases align to TRBD2. Trimming cost V 7 bases and J 8 bases; bases outside gene matches: 15. Germline-derived CDR1 and CDR2 are SGHNT and YYREEE (reference sequence). This CDR3 spans 15 amino acids. CDR3 nucleotides: TGTGCCAGCTCCCCTAGCGGCGACCCTAGGTATGAGCAGTTCTTC. Its protein product is CASSPSGDPRYEQFF. Full variable domain (remainder filled in from reference TRBV5-4 and TRBJ2-1): ETGVTQSPTHLIKTRGQQVTLRCSSQSGHNTVSWYQQALGQGPQFIFQYYREEENGRGNFPPRFSGLQFPNYSSELNVNALELDDSALYLCASSPSGDPRYEQFFGPGTRLTVL.

The chain employs TRBV27 and TRBJ2-1; D is perhaps TRBD2 (5 bases). V lost 4 bases and J lost 1, with 11 bases in between. The CDR3 has 15 residues. The V gene's germline CDR1 is MNHEY and CDR2 SMNVEV (reference sequence). CDR3 in amino acids: CASSYGLPSYNEQFF. As DNA, the CDR3 is TGTGCCAGCAGTTATGGACTGCCGTCCTACAATGAGCAGTTCTTC.

The chain links TRBV6-6 to TRBJ2-7, with 12 nucleotides matching TRBD1. Losses at the gene ends were 5 bases for V and 6 bases for J; bases not matched to a gene: 8. This CDR3 contains 15 residues. The germline V gene encodes CDR1 MNHNY and CDR2 SVGAGI (reference sequence). The CDR3 loop reads CASSPRDRGHREQYF. CDR3 coding DNA: TGTGCCAGCAGTCCCCGGGACAGGGGGCACCGCGAGCAGTACTTC.

V gene TRBV6-1 combines with J gene TRBJ1-3, with D possibly TRBD1 on 5 matching bases. Trimming removed 5 bases at V and 6 bases at J, with 17 bases between. Germline CDR1 MNHNS, CDR2 SASEGT. The CDR3 length is 15 residues. The CDR3 region has the DNA TGTGCCAGCAGTACTATTCAGGGCTCGATAAACACCATATATTTT. This sequence encodes CASSTIQGSINTIYF.

The genes are TRBV7-2 and TRBJ2-7; 7 nucleotides line up with TRBD1. The V gene end was trimmed by 6 bases and the J gene end by 7 bases; junction bases not matched to a gene: 6. This CDR3 has 12 residues. Germline V gene data show CDR1 as SGHTA and CDR2 as FQGNSA. The CDR3 nucleotides are TGTGCCAGCAGGACGACAGGGCAGGAGCAGTACTTC. Translated, it gives CASRTTGQEQYF. Full variable domain (remainder filled in from reference TRBV7-2 and TRBJ2-7): GAGVSQSPSNKVTEKGKDVELRCDPISGHTALYWYRQSLGQGLEFLIYFQGNSAPDKSGLPSDRFSAERTGGSVSTLTIQRTQQEDSAVYLCASRTTGQEQYFGPGTRLTVT.

The rearrangement uses TRBV19 and TRBJ1-5; a possible D gene is TRBD1 (6 bases). The germline V gene has CDR1 LNHDA and CDR2 SQIVND (reference sequence). V was pared by 4 bases and J by 3 bases, with 10 bases between. There are 14 residues in the CDR3. As DNA, the CDR3 is TGTGCCAGTAGTACTCAGGGGCCCAATCAGCCCCAGCATTTT. Protein product: CASSTQGPNQPQHF.

V usage is TRBV27 and J usage is TRBJ2-7, with 9 bases identical to TRBD2. The junction had 5 bases not matched to a gene; V was cut back by 2 bases and J by 6 bases. The length of the CDR3 is 14 residues. Germline V gene lookup returns CDR1 MNHEY and CDR2 SMNVEV (reference sequence). The CDR3 region has the DNA TGTGCCAGCAGTTTAGCGGGAGGGCCTCCCGAGCAGTACTTC. Its translation is CASSLAGGPPEQYF.

In its sample, this clone was seen once. Other DNA variants within this sample encode the same CDR3. The chain joins TRBV9 to TRBJ2-7, with a possible D match to TRBD1 (6 bases). The CDR3 totals 12 residues. Deletions cut 0 bases from V and 6 bases from J, with 7 bases between. Germline assignment: CDR1 SGDLS and CDR2 YYNGEE. Here the CDR3 reads CASSVVGGEQYF. CDR3 sequence (DNA): TGTGCCAGCAGCGTAGTAGGGGGCGAGCAGTACTTC.

This clone has a single count. This chain joins TRBV9 and TRBJ2-1, with 8 bases that match TRBD2. V was clipped by 3 bases and J by 6 bases; unmatched bases: 11. This CDR3 contains 16 residues. Germline CDR1 is SGDLS and CDR2 is YYNGEE. CDR3: CASSGASGLGGNEQFF. CDR3 nucleotides: TGTGCCAGCAGCGGGGCGTCGGGACTAGGGGGCAATGAGCAGTTCTTC.

The chain is built from TRBV6-6 and TRBJ1-2; 12 bases map to TRBD1. The CDR3 sequence is 16 residues long. The J segment lost 1 base and the V segment lost 5 bases, leaving 5 bases of the junction unmatched. The germline gives CDR1 MNHNY, CDR2 SVGAGI (reference sequence). CDR3 residues: CASSTRDRGLNYGYTF. In DNA form, the CDR3 reads TGTGCCAGCAGTACCCGGGACAGGGGGCTTAACTATGGCTACACCTTC.

This rearrangement joins TRBV28 to TRBJ1-2; 7 bases align to TRBD1. CDR1 is MDHEN and CDR2 is SYDVKM in the germline V gene. Losses at the gene ends were 6 bases for V and 4 bases for J; bases not matched to a gene: 8. The CDR3 is 14 residues long. As DNA, the CDR3 is TGTGCCAGCAGGACCGGGACAGTACCCTATGGCTACACCTTC. It codes for CASRTGTVPYGYTF.

This clone was counted between two and nine times. The V call is TRBV28, the J call TRBJ1-5, with TRBD1 identical over 8 bases. Germline V CDR1 and CDR2: MDHEN, SYDVKM. The CDR3 is made up of 15 amino acids. With 2 bases clipped from V and 6 bases from J, the junction kept 6 bases outside the gene matches. The CDR3 is CASSLVGQVFQPQHF. The CDR3 bases are TGTGCCAGCAGTTTAGTGGGACAGGTCTTTCAGCCCCAGCATTTT.

A few counts support this clone. The rearrangement joins TRBV6-5 to TRBJ2-1, with 7 bases lining up with TRBD2. Germline trimming cut 6 bases from V and 1 base from J; bases unmatched to any gene: 3. CDR1 and CDR2 from the germline V gene are MNHEY and SVGAGI. The CDR3 is made up of 14 amino acids. This chain's CDR3 is CASRGGLSYNEQFF. The CDR3 DNA is TGTGCCAGCAGGGGGGGGTTATCCTACAATGAGCAGTTCTTC.